The clone carrying this T cell receptor (beta chain) was recorded a few times. No antigen is known for it. TCRdb independently ran MiXCR on the reads; one entry per CDR3 protein. The table records around 140,000 distinct CDR3 sequences, over 30% of them present only once. Trimming pared 3 bases from V and 3 bases from J, leaving 9 bases between. The germline gives CDR1 LNHDA, CDR2 SQIVND (reference sequence). This CDR3 region has 13 residues. The sample comes from a study of T cell repertoires in cytomegalovirus infection. Study context: Recently described HLA-C-restricted plus well-studied HLA-B-restricted CMV epitopes were used. Indications came from public TCR beta signatures; they pointed to CMV infection and to a matching HLA type. Overall study results and limits: Cumulative frequency of public TCR beta families picked out carriers of CMV plus the relevant HLA. There were HLA-C-restricted CMV-specific TCR beta clonotypes dominating the ex vivo response.

The receptor comes from a human donor in good health (CMV status not recorded). Some clones in this sample may be carry-over from other donors' samples. The J gene is TRBJ2-7, the V gene TRBV19; no firm D call. Sample: CD8+ T cells from cultured PBMCs, taken from culture after CMV antigen stimulation. DNA for the CDR3: TGTGCCAGTAGTATGATGGGGTACTACGAGCAGTACTTC. Its protein is CASSMMGYYEQYF.